Below are 13 T cell receptor beta chains sequenced from a single sample in a study of siplizumab effects on memory and regulatory T cells. Clones were sequenced by immunoSEQ multiplex PCR, and TCRdb holds only the in-frame ones, with some missing. The sample has roughly 100,000 clones; around 90% are singletons. Sequenced sample: CD4+ T cells sorted from blood. The source is a human donor in good health.

The J gene is TRBJ2-7, the V gene TRBV18; 9 bases map to TRBD2. The J segment lost 7 bases and the V segment lost 3 bases, leaving 7 bases of the junction unmatched. This CDR3 has 14 residues. Germline-derived CDR1 and CDR2 are KGHSH and LQKENI. The CDR3 DNA reads as TGTGCCAGCTCACCTAGCGGGAGCCACCTTGAGCAGTACTTC. Its protein is CASSPSGSHLEQYF.

This clone appeared once. This chain uses TRBV30 with TRBJ2-3; weak D call: TRBD1 (5 bases). The V gene's germline CDR1 is GTSNPN and CDR2 SVGIG (reference sequence). The CDR3 totals 12 residues. Trimming removed 0 bases at V and 4 bases at J, with 5 bases between. The CDR3 loop is CAWSVGADTQYF. CDR3 nucleotides: TGTGCCTGGAGTGTAGGGGCAGATACGCAGTATTTT. Looking up the rest from reference TRBV30 and TRBJ2-3 gives the full variable domain: SQTIHQWPATLVQPVGSPLSLECTVEGTSNPNLYWYRQAAGRGLQLLFYSVGIGQISSEVPQNLSASRPQDRQFILSSKKLLLSDSGFYLCAWSVGADTQYFGPGTRLTVL.

The chain is built from TRBV11-2 and TRBJ2-4; a possible D gene is TRBD1 (6 bases). V was pared by 3 bases and J by 8 bases, with 23 bases between. CDR3 length: 17 amino acids. Germline CDR1 is SGHAT and CDR2 is FQNNGV. CDR3 residues: CASSLILRGSRADIQYF. DNA of the CDR3: TGTGCCAGCAGCTTGATCCTAAGGGGGTCTCGGGCTGACATTCAGTACTTC. The full variable domain, in which reference TRBV11-2 and TRBJ2-4 provide the parts outside the CDR3, is EAGVAQSPRYKIIEKRQSVAFWCNPISGHATLYWYQQILGQGPKLLIQFQNNGVVDDSQLPKDRFSAERLKGVDSTLKIQPAKLEDSAVYLCASSLILRGSRADIQYFGAGTRLSVL.

The gene calls are TRBV30 and TRBJ1-2, with a weak D call TRBD1 (5 bases). Germline V gene data show CDR1 as GTSNPN and CDR2 as SVGIG (reference sequence). Trimming cost V 1 base and J 7 bases, with 10 bases left between them. This CDR3 is 12 amino acids long. This CDR3 reads CAWSGRVGGYTF. The CDR3 DNA reads as TGTGCCTGGAGTGGCAGGGTCGGTGGCTACACCTTC.

This clone occurred once. This chain links TRBV28 with TRBJ2-7, with D hard to call. Germline CDR1 is MDHEN and CDR2 is SYDVKM. The V end was cut by 8 bases, the J end by 5 bases, with 19 bases between. The CDR3 is 14 residues long. The CDR3 loop reads CASGLSRPGDEQYF. CDR3 DNA sequence: TGTGCCAGCGGTCTCTCGAGGCCCGGTGACGAGCAGTACTTC.

CDR3 DNA: TGTGCCTGGAGTGTACCGGCAGATACGCAGTATTTT. Translating it yields CAWSVPADTQYF. The V gene is TRBV30, the J gene TRBJ2-3; D is unresolved. The CDR3 extends over 12 amino acids. V lost 0 bases to trimming and J lost 4 bases, with 5 bases between them. CDR1 is GTSNPN, CDR2 SVGIG, per germline (reference sequence).

This clone was seen more than once but under ten times. The V gene is TRBV7-9, the J gene TRBJ1-2; D is undetermined. The CDR3 runs 9 residues. Trimming took 8 bases from V and 6 from J, leaving 4 bases between them. Germline V CDR1 and CDR2: SEHNR, FQNEAQ (reference sequence). CDR3 loop: CASLHGYTF. Written as DNA, the CDR3 is TGTGCCAGCCTCCATGGCTACACCTTC.

The chain is built from TRBV5-6 and TRBJ2-5, with unresolved D. V lost 2 bases and J lost 1, with 6 bases in between. The germline gives CDR1 SGHDT, CDR2 YYEEEE. The CDR3 is made up of 13 amino acids. CDR3 in amino acids: CASSFTVQETQYF. CDR3 bases: TGTGCCAGCAGCTTCACGGTCCAAGAGACCCAGTACTTC.

The chain combines TRBV5-1 with TRBJ2-7; D gene uncertain. Looked up from germline, CDR1 is SGHRS and CDR2 is YFSETQ. The length of the CDR3 is 17 residues. V lost 4 bases and J 3 bases, leaving 23 bases between the germline ends. The CDR3 loop is CASSVDPRAANGYEQYF. In nucleotides, the CDR3 is TGCGCCAGCAGCGTCGACCCCCGGGCGGCGAACGGCTACGAGCAGTACTTC.

This clone was seen only a few times. This rearrangement joins TRBV9 to TRBJ1-1, with D maybe TRBD1 (5 bases). The CDR3 consists of 14 residues. V was cut by 7 bases and J by 1 base, with 14 bases left in between. Per the germline V gene, CDR1 is SGDLS and CDR2 is YYNGEE. The CDR3 DNA sequence: TGTGCCAGCTCAGGACAAACTGGGAACACTGAAGCTTTCTTT. Its protein product is CASSGQTGNTEAFF.

CDR3 amino acids: CASSQGTSYPYEQYF. CDR3 DNA: TGTGCCAGCAGCCAAGGAACCAGTTATCCCTACGAGCAGTACTTC. This rearrangement joins TRBV4-2 to TRBJ2-7; D gene uncertain. CDR3 length: 15 amino acids. Germline-derived CDR1 and CDR2 are LGHNA and YNFKEQ. Trimming took 1 base from V and 2 from J, leaving 12 bases between them.

The rearrangement links TRBV6-4 to TRBJ2-3; D might be TRBD1 (5 bases). This CDR3 is 15 amino acids long. V was pared by 0 bases and J by 2 bases, with 9 bases between. CDR1 and CDR2 from the germline V gene are MRHNA and SNTAGT. The CDR3 DNA follows: TGTGCCAGCAGTGACTCGACGGACAACACAGATACGCAGTATTTT. It codes for CASSDSTDNTDTQYF.

V is TRBV5-1 and J is TRBJ1-5; 11 bases map to TRBD1. The CDR3 sequence is 12 residues long. Unmatched junction bases numbered 3, after V lost 8 bases and J lost 8 bases. Germline V CDR1 and CDR2: SGHRS, YFSETQ. CDR3 nucleotides: TGCGCCAGGGGGACAGGGGGTAAGCCCCAGCATTTT. This codes for CARGTGGKPQHF.